Listed below are T cell receptor beta chains from one sample, sequenced in a study of blood T cell repertoires in COVID-19. Clones were read by immunoSEQ multiplex PCR, and TCRdb kept only the in-frame ones, dropping some. The sample shows hundreds of thousands of clones, about 91% of them seen only once. What was sequenced was peripheral blood. The receptors derive from a woman aged 55-70 years with acute or convalescent COVID-19. CDR3s include the opening cysteine and the closing phenylalanine or tryptophan. D genes are given only for firm matches. Rows may omit the clone size; those that give it use once, few, many or a size class.

v_gene: TRBV5-1; j_gene: TRBJ1-1; abundance: NA; d_gene: NA; CDR3aa: CASSSVKNTEAFF; CDR3nt: TGCGCCAGCAGCTCAGTCAAGAACACTGAAGCTTTCTTT
v_gene: TRBV7-2; j_gene: TRBJ1-2; abundance: NA; d_gene: NA; CDR3aa: CASSLLARGGGYTF; CDR3nt: TGTGCCAGCAGCTTACTGGCCAGGGGTGGAGGCTACACCTTC
v_gene: TRBV25-1; j_gene: TRBJ2-2; abundance: NA; d_gene: NA; CDR3aa: CASESGELFF; CDR3nt: TGTGCCAGTGAGTCCGGGGAGCTGTTTTTT
v_gene: TRBV4-2; j_gene: TRBJ1-4; abundance: NA; d_gene: TRBD1; CDR3aa: CASSQDPAAGGDEKLFF; CDR3nt: TGTGCCAGCAGCCAAGATCCCGCCGCAGGGGGCGATGAAAAACTGTTTTTT
v_gene: TRBV5-1; j_gene: TRBJ2-6; abundance: few; d_gene: TRBD1; CDR3aa: CASSSGQEAGANVLTF; CDR3nt: TGCGCCAGCAGCTCGGGACAGGAGGCTGGGGCCAACGTCCTGACTTTC
v_gene: TRBV27; j_gene: TRBJ2-5; abundance: NA; d_gene: NA; CDR3aa: CASSNRGGETQYF; CDR3nt: TGTGCCAGCAGTAATCGGGGTGGGGAGACCCAGTACTTC
v_gene: TRBV27; j_gene: TRBJ1-2; abundance: NA; d_gene: TRBD1; CDR3aa: CASSLGQGANYGYTF; CDR3nt: TGTGCCAGCAGTTTAGGACAGGGGGCGAACTATGGCTACACCTTC
v_gene: TRBV7-8; j_gene: TRBJ1-1; abundance: NA; d_gene: NA; CDR3aa: CASSLSRLNRVNTEAFF; CDR3nt: TGTGCCAGCAGCTTATCCCGTCTTAACAGGGTGAACACTGAAGCTTTCTTT
v_gene: TRBV28; j_gene: TRBJ1-6; abundance: many; d_gene: TRBD1; CDR3aa: CASRRTGDNSPLHF; CDR3nt: TGTGCCAGCAGGAGGACAGGCGATAATTCACCCCTCCACTTT
v_gene: TRBV5-5; j_gene: TRBJ1-4; abundance: NA; d_gene: TRBD1; CDR3aa: CASSLGQGGEKLFF; CDR3nt: TGTGCCAGCAGCTTGGGACAGGGTGGTGAAAAACTGTTTTTT
v_gene: TRBV18; j_gene: TRBJ1-2; abundance: NA; d_gene: NA; CDR3aa: CASSPRTAEDYGYTF; CDR3nt: TGTGCCAGCTCACCCAGGACAGCCGAGGACTATGGCTACACCTTC
v_gene: TRBV19; j_gene: TRBJ2-7; abundance: NA; d_gene: NA; CDR3aa: CASSIAAGQAYEQYF; CDR3nt: TGTGCCAGTAGTATTGCGGCAGGGCAGGCCTACGAGCAGTACTTC
v_gene: TRBV3-1/TRBV3-2; j_gene: TRBJ2-7; abundance: NA; d_gene: TRBD1; CDR3aa: CASSQDEDRGFNEQYF; CDR3nt: TGTGCCAGCAGCCAAGATGAGGACAGGGGATTCAACGAGCAGTACTTC
v_gene: TRBV27; j_gene: TRBJ2-7; abundance: NA; d_gene: TRBD2; CDR3aa: CASSPLASGEYEQYF; CDR3nt: TGTGCCAGCTCCCCTCTAGCTAGCGGGGAGTACGAGCAGTACTTC
v_gene: TRBV27; j_gene: TRBJ2-1; abundance: few; d_gene: TRBD2; CDR3aa: CASSLGLAGNEQFF; CDR3nt: TGTGCCAGCAGTTTAGGACTAGCGGGCAATGAGCAGTTCTTC
v_gene: TRBV9; j_gene: TRBJ2-2; abundance: NA; d_gene: NA; CDR3aa: CASRAGMNTGELFF; CDR3nt: TGTGCCAGCAGGGCGGGGATGAACACCGGGGAGCTGTTTTTT
v_gene: TRBV18; j_gene: TRBJ2-1; abundance: NA; d_gene: NA; CDR3aa: CASSPQGRGGNEQFF; CDR3nt: TGTGCCAGCTCACCACAGGGTAGGGGGGGCAATGAGCAGTTCTTC
v_gene: TRBV28; j_gene: TRBJ2-6; abundance: NA; d_gene: NA; CDR3aa: CASSFPAGDPSGANVLTF; CDR3nt: TGTGCCAGCAGTTTCCCCGCAGGTGATCCCTCTGGGGCCAACGTCCTGACTTTC
v_gene: TRBV6-5; j_gene: TRBJ1-2; abundance: NA; d_gene: NA; CDR3aa: CASSYPMGPYGYTF; CDR3nt: TGTGCCAGCAGTTACCCCATGGGGCCTTATGGCTACACCTTC
v_gene: TRBV18; j_gene: TRBJ1-2; abundance: NA; d_gene: TRBD1; CDR3aa: CASSRTGNYGYTF; CDR3nt: TGTGCCAGCTCGAGGACAGGGAACTATGGCTACACCTTC
v_gene: TRBV6-1; j_gene: TRBJ1-1; abundance: NA; d_gene: NA; CDR3aa: CASSEARAEAFF; CDR3nt: TGTGCCAGCAGTGAAGCCAGGGCCGAAGCTTTCTTT
v_gene: TRBV5-6; j_gene: TRBJ1-5; abundance: NA; d_gene: TRBD1; CDR3aa: CASSQRDRGSYSNQPQHF; CDR3nt: TGTGCCAGCAGCCAACGGGACAGGGGCTCTTATAGCAATCAGCCCCAGCATTTT
v_gene: TRBV14; j_gene: TRBJ1-3; abundance: NA; d_gene: NA; CDR3aa: CASSQNLFSGNTIYF; CDR3nt: TGTGCCAGCAGCCAAAATCTCTTCTCTGGAAACACCATATATTTT
v_gene: TRBV9; j_gene: TRBJ1-1; abundance: NA; d_gene: NA; CDR3aa: CASSVAPIPSGTEAFF; CDR3nt: TGTGCCAGCAGCGTAGCGCCGATCCCCAGTGGCACTGAAGCTTTCTTT
v_gene: TRBV6-2/TRBV6-3; j_gene: TRBJ2-2; abundance: NA; d_gene: TRBD2; CDR3aa: CASSYSKVLAGAGELFF; CDR3nt: TGTGCCAGCAGTTACTCGAAGGTTCTAGCGGGAGCCGGGGAGCTGTTTTTT
v_gene: TRBV19; j_gene: TRBJ1-6; abundance: once; d_gene: NA; CDR3aa: CASAADPNSPLHF; CDR3nt: TGTGCTAGCGCTGCGGACCCTAATTCACCCCTCCACTTT
v_gene: TRBV6-5; j_gene: TRBJ1-5; abundance: NA; d_gene: TRBD1; CDR3aa: CASRPGTGGGQPQHF; CDR3nt: TGTGCCAGCAGACCCGGGACAGGGGGCGGTCAGCCCCAGCATTTT
v_gene: TRBV4-2; j_gene: TRBJ1-4; abundance: NA; d_gene: NA; CDR3aa: CASSQNGGGLVEKLFF; CDR3nt: TGTGCCAGCAGCCAAAATGGGGGGGGGCTTGTTGAAAAACTGTTTTTT
v_gene: TRBV6-2/TRBV6-3; j_gene: TRBJ1-2; abundance: NA; d_gene: NA; CDR3aa: CASSSVGPTSRGYGYTF; CDR3nt: TGTGCCAGCAGTTCCGTCGGACCGACCTCGCGGGGCTATGGCTACACCTTC
v_gene: TRBV7-2; j_gene: TRBJ2-1; abundance: NA; d_gene: TRBD2; CDR3aa: CASTVQTSGWGEQFF; CDR3nt: TGTGCCTCCACCGTCCAGACTAGCGGGTGGGGAGAGCAGTTCTTC
v_gene: TRBV7-3; j_gene: TRBJ2-3; abundance: NA; d_gene: NA; CDR3aa: CASSLGADLTDTQYF; CDR3nt: TGTGCCAGCAGCTTAGGAGCGGATCTCACAGATACGCAGTATTTT
v_gene: TRBV13; j_gene: TRBJ2-7; abundance: NA; d_gene: TRBD1; CDR3aa: CASSSGQGAYEQYF; CDR3nt: TGTGCCAGCAGCTCCGGACAGGGGGCCTACGAGCAGTACTTC
v_gene: TRBV7-9; j_gene: TRBJ2-7; abundance: NA; d_gene: NA; CDR3aa: CASSLEAARNEQYF; CDR3nt: TGTGCCAGCAGCTTAGAAGCGGCTCGAAACGAGCAGTACTTC
v_gene: TRBV5-1; j_gene: TRBJ1-1; abundance: few; d_gene: TRBD1; CDR3aa: CASSLGQGMNTEAFF; CDR3nt: TGCGCCAGCAGCTTAGGACAGGGGATGAACACTGAAGCTTTCTTT
v_gene: TRBV9; j_gene: TRBJ2-1; abundance: NA; d_gene: TRBD2; CDR3aa: CASSRGGISYNEQFF; CDR3nt: TGTGCCAGCAGCCGCGGGGGGATCTCCTACAATGAGCAGTTCTTC
v_gene: TRBV19; j_gene: TRBJ2-7; abundance: NA; d_gene: TRBD1; CDR3aa: CASTPGQGYYEQYF; CDR3nt: TGTGCCAGTACCCCGGGACAGGGGTACTACGAGCAGTACTTC
v_gene: TRBV7-2; j_gene: TRBJ2-2; abundance: few; d_gene: NA; CDR3aa: CASSLARPVHGELFF; CDR3nt: TGTGCCAGCAGCTTAGCGAGGCCAGTCCACGGGGAGCTGTTTTTT
v_gene: TRBV15; j_gene: TRBJ2-6; abundance: once; d_gene: NA; CDR3aa: CATSGPTVHSGANVLTF; CDR3nt: TGTGCCACCAGCGGACCGACAGTACACTCTGGGGCCAACGTCCTGACTTTC
v_gene: TRBV5-4; j_gene: TRBJ2-5; abundance: NA; d_gene: NA; CDR3aa: CASSPGTGGGMDQETQYF; CDR3nt: TGTGCCAGCAGCCCCGGAACAGGGGGGGGAATGGACCAAGAGACCCAGTACTTC
v_gene: TRBV28; j_gene: TRBJ2-5; abundance: NA; d_gene: TRBD2; CDR3aa: CASSRTSRETQYF; CDR3nt: TGTGCCAGCAGTCGGACTAGCCGCGAGACCCAGTACTTC
v_gene: TRBV6-5; j_gene: TRBJ2-1; abundance: NA; d_gene: NA; CDR3aa: CATLSIQGGEQFF; CDR3nt: TGTGCCACCCTGTCAATACAGGGTGGTGAGCAGTTCTTC
v_gene: TRBV7-9; j_gene: TRBJ2-5; abundance: NA; d_gene: NA; CDR3aa: CASSLGSGVGETQYF; CDR3nt: TGTGCCAGCAGCTTGGGCTCAGGGGTTGGGGAGACCCAGTACTTC
v_gene: TRBV7-7; j_gene: TRBJ2-7; abundance: NA; d_gene: TRBD2; CDR3aa: CASSLADGRAYEQYF; CDR3nt: TGTGCTAGCAGCTTAGCGGACGGGAGGGCCTACGAGCAGTACTTC
v_gene: TRBV15; j_gene: TRBJ1-6; abundance: NA; d_gene: NA; CDR3aa: CATSRDGPASSYNSPLHF; CDR3nt: TGTGCCACCAGCAGAGATGGGCCAGCCAGCTCCTATAATTCACCCCTCCACTTT
v_gene: TRBV28; j_gene: TRBJ2-1; abundance: NA; d_gene: TRBD1; CDR3aa: CASSSGTVPNEQFF; CDR3nt: TGTGCCAGCAGTTCCGGGACAGTTCCCAATGAGCAGTTCTTC
v_gene: TRBV12-3/TRBV12-4; j_gene: TRBJ1-2; abundance: NA; d_gene: NA; CDR3aa: CASSRTPPGGYTF; CDR3nt: TGTGCCAGCAGTCGTACTCCCCCCGGTGGCTACACCTTC
v_gene: TRBV4-3; j_gene: TRBJ2-7; abundance: NA; d_gene: NA; CDR3aa: CASSQDQATSSYEQYF; CDR3nt: TGCGCCAGCAGCCAAGATCAAGCAACGAGCTCCTACGAGCAGTACTTC
v_gene: TRBV7-6; j_gene: TRBJ2-2; abundance: once; d_gene: NA; CDR3aa: CASSLELAPGELFF; CDR3nt: TGTGCCAGCAGCTTAGAACTAGCCCCCGGGGAGCTGTTTTTT
v_gene: TRBV28; j_gene: TRBJ1-1; abundance: NA; d_gene: NA; CDR3aa: CASSPRRAEAFF; CDR3nt: TGTGCCAGCAGTCCCCGCAGGGCTGAAGCTTTCTTT
v_gene: TRBV6-2/TRBV6-3; j_gene: TRBJ2-1; abundance: NA; d_gene: TRBD2; CDR3aa: CASSSVAGAYYNEQFF; CDR3nt: TGTGCCAGCAGTTCCGTAGCGGGGGCGTACTACAATGAGCAGTTCTTC
v_gene: TRBV9; j_gene: TRBJ2-3; abundance: NA; d_gene: TRBD2; CDR3aa: CASRKAGGSTDTQYF; CDR3nt: TGTGCCAGCAGGAAGGCGGGAGGATCCACAGATACGCAGTATTTT
v_gene: TRBV6-6; j_gene: TRBJ2-5; abundance: NA; d_gene: NA; CDR3aa: CASSYSGGVQETQYF; CDR3nt: TGTGCCAGCAGTTATAGTGGAGGGGTCCAAGAGACCCAGTACTTC
v_gene: TRBV19; j_gene: TRBJ2-5; abundance: NA; d_gene: NA; CDR3aa: CASSKWPGVRETQYF; CDR3nt: TGTGCCAGTAGTAAGTGGCCAGGGGTTAGAGAGACCCAGTACTTC
v_gene: TRBV7-6; j_gene: TRBJ2-3; abundance: NA; d_gene: TRBD2; CDR3aa: CASSSSGFIAGVGDTQYF; CDR3nt: TGTGCCAGCAGCTCGTCGGGGTTTATAGCGGGAGTTGGAGATACGCAGTATTTT
v_gene: TRBV2; j_gene: TRBJ2-2; abundance: few; d_gene: NA; CDR3aa: CASRPGEVGELFF; CDR3nt: TGTGCCAGCAGACCGGGAGAGGTCGGGGAGCTGTTTTTT
v_gene: TRBV15; j_gene: TRBJ2-2; abundance: NA; d_gene: TRBD2; CDR3aa: CATSRALAGNTGELFF; CDR3nt: TGTGCCACCAGCAGAGCACTAGCGGGGAACACCGGGGAGCTGTTTTTT
v_gene: TRBV6-2/TRBV6-3; j_gene: TRBJ2-7; abundance: few; d_gene: NA; CDR3aa: CASSSPWGASYEQYF; CDR3nt: TGTGCCAGCAGTTCTCCCTGGGGAGCCTCCTACGAGCAGTACTTC
v_gene: TRBV3-1/TRBV3-2; j_gene: TRBJ2-7; abundance: NA; d_gene: NA; CDR3aa: CASMTTTGRRNEQYF; CDR3nt: TGTGCCAGCATGACGACGACAGGGAGGAGAAACGAGCAGTACTTC
v_gene: TRBV5-4; j_gene: TRBJ1-2; abundance: NA; d_gene: NA; CDR3aa: CASSSRGMGNGYTF; CDR3nt: TGTGCCAGCAGTAGTCGAGGAATGGGTAATGGCTACACCTTC
v_gene: TRBV7-2; j_gene: TRBJ1-1; abundance: NA; d_gene: NA; CDR3aa: CASSLPPREAFF; CDR3nt: TGTGCCAGCAGCTTACCCCCACGGGAAGCTTTCTTT